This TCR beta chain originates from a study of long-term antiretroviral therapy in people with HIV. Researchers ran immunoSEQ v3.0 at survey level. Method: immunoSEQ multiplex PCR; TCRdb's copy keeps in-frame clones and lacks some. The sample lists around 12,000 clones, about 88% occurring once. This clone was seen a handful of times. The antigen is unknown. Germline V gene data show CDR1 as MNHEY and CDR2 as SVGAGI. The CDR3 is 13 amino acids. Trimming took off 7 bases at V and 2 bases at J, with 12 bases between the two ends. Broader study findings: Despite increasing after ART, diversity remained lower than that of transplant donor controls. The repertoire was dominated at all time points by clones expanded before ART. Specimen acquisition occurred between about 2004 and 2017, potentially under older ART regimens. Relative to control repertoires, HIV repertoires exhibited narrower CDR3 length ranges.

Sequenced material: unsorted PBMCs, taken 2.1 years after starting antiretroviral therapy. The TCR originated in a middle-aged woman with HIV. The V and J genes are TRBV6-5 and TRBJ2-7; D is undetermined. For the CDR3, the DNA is TGTGCCAGCATGTCGAAGTCTACCTACGAGCAGTACTTC. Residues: CASMSKSTYEQYF.